Each of the 21 T cell receptor beta chains below was sequenced from the same sample in a study of CD4 T cells in relation to SARS-CoV-2 and coronaviruses. Clones were sequenced by immunoSEQ multiplex PCR, and TCRdb holds only the in-frame ones, with some missing. The sample shows tens of thousands of clones, approximately 83% of them seen only once. The sequencing sample was made of memory CD4+ T cells from PBMCs. These receptors were obtained from an adult with COVID-19.

V is TRBV30 and J is TRBJ2-5, with D unresolved. The germline CDR1 and CDR2 sequences are GTSNPN and SVGIG (reference sequence). The V gene lost 0 bases and the J gene lost 5 bases, with 7 bases spanning the gap. This CDR3 spans 12 amino acids. CDR3 sequence reads: CAWSVSHETQYF. DNA for the CDR3: TGTGCCTGGAGTGTCAGTCACGAGACCCAGTACTTC.

There are a few counts of this clone. The chain combines TRBV11-1 with TRBJ2-1; D is unresolved. Germline-derived CDR1 and CDR2 are SGHAT and FQDESV (reference sequence). Trimming removed 1 base at V and 0 bases at J, with 10 bases between. This CDR3 comprises 16 residues. This chain's CDR3 is CASSLGLSSSYNEQFF. The CDR3 bases are TGTGCCAGCAGCTTAGGGCTTTCAAGCTCCTACAATGAGCAGTTCTTC.

The chain carries TRBV28 and TRBJ2-3; D not resolved. Trimming cost V 6 bases and J 2 bases, with 6 bases left between them. CDR1 is MDHEN, CDR2 SYDVKM, per germline. The CDR3 is made up of 12 amino acids. The CDR3 DNA sequence: TGTGCCAGCAGCGAAGACACAGATACGCAGTATTTT. Translated: CASSEDTDTQYF.

This chain links TRBV6-1 with TRBJ1-1; 8 bases match TRBD1. The CDR3 length is 14 residues. The V segment lost 5 bases and the J segment 5 bases; nucleotides outside the gene matches: 7. Germline CDR1 reads MNHNS; CDR2 reads SASEGT. CDR3 DNA sequence: TGTGCCAGCAGTCTACAGGGGGTGATGACTGAAGCTTTCTTT. Its translation: CASSLQGVMTEAFF.

V and J are TRBV28 and TRBJ1-5; D is unresolved. The germline gives CDR1 MDHEN, CDR2 SYDVKM. The CDR3 sequence is 15 residues long. V was pared by 5 bases and J by 2 bases, with 13 bases between. The DNA for the CDR3 is TGTGCCAGCAGTCCACTACACGGGGGCAATCAGCCCCAGCATTTT. This gives the protein CASSPLHGGNQPQHF. The variable domain in full, completed from reference TRBV28 and TRBJ1-5, reads DVKVTQSSRYLVKRTGEKVFLECVQDMDHENMFWYRQDPGLGLRLIYFSYDVKMKEKGDIPEGYSVSREKKERFSLILESASTNQTSMYLCASSPLHGGNQPQHFGDGTRLSIL.

The chain employs TRBV5-4 and TRBJ2-7; 7 bases match TRBD2. After removal of 4 bases from V and 4 bases from J, the junction contained 11 bases not matched to a gene. The CDR3 runs to 15 residues. Germline CDR1 and CDR2: SGHNT and YYREEE (reference sequence). CDR3 sequence: CASSLGRAHGYEQYF. The CDR3 nucleotides are TGTGCCAGCAGCCTAGGGAGGGCGCACGGTTACGAGCAGTACTTC.

This chain joins TRBV12-3 or TRBV12-4 and TRBJ2-7, with D uncertain. CDR3 length equals 13 residues. The V gene lost 3 bases and the J gene lost 6 bases, with 12 bases spanning the gap. As DNA, the CDR3 is TGTGCCAGCAGTTTTGGTAGTTTTCCCGAGCAGTACTTC. This codes for CASSFGSFPEQYF.

The V gene is TRBV6-1, the J gene TRBJ2-7, with 12 bases aligning to TRBD2. The CDR3 covers 16 residues. Germline lookup yields CDR1 MNHNS and CDR2 SASEGT. After removal of 3 bases from V and 2 bases from J, the junction contained 5 bases not matched to a gene. The CDR3 spells CASSEWTSGVTYEQYF. The CDR3 DNA reads TGTGCCAGCAGTGAGTGGACTAGCGGGGTTACCTACGAGCAGTACTTC.

The rearrangement links TRBV24-1 to TRBJ2-3; 9 positions match TRBD1. The CDR3 extends over 17 amino acids. The germline V gene encodes CDR1 KGHDR and CDR2 SFDVKD. Trimming removed 3 bases from V and 7 bases from J; junction bases left unmatched: 13. As DNA, the CDR3 is TGTGCCACCAGTGATCCGGACCGGGACAGGGTGGGCCATACGCAGTATTTT. It is translated as CATSDPDRDRVGHTQYF.

The chain recombines TRBV21-1 with TRBJ1-2. TRBV21-1 is assigned pseudogene status. This CDR3 region has 12 residues. CDR3 residues: CASSKGMGGYTF. DNA for the CDR3: TGTGCCAGCAGCAAAGGGATGGGAGGCTACACCTTC.

The chain links TRBV12-3 or TRBV12-4 to TRBJ2-5; no firm D call. V was cut by 5 bases and J by 2 bases, with 6 bases left in between. The CDR3 is 12 residues long. The CDR3 loop is CASSPDQETQYF. CDR3 nucleotide sequence: TGTGCCAGCAGTCCGGATCAAGAGACCCAGTACTTC.

The chain joins TRBV4-1 to TRBJ2-7, with D possibly TRBD2 on 6 matching bases. Germline V CDR1 and CDR2: MGHRA, YSYEKL. The germline V and J ends were trimmed by 3 bases and 0 bases, with 12 bases remaining between them. This CDR3 comprises 15 residues. CDR3 DNA sequence: TGCGCCAGCAGCCAGACGCGGGAAAGCTCCTACGAGCAGTACTTC. Translating gives CASSQTRESSYEQYF.

The chain has TRBV15 and TRBJ2-7; 7 positions match TRBD1. Germline V gene data show CDR1 as LNHNV and CDR2 as YYDKDF (reference sequence). After removal of 5 bases from V and 4 bases from J, the junction contained 11 bases not matched to a gene. This CDR3 region has 15 residues. The CDR3 is CATSVRQGPAYEQYF. The CDR3 nucleotides read TGTGCCACCAGCGTACGACAGGGTCCGGCATACGAGCAGTACTTC.

This clone appeared a single time. The J gene is TRBJ2-5, the V gene TRBV10-3, with D possibly called TRBD1 or TRBD2 (5 bases each). The V end lost 0 bases, the J end lost 4 bases, and 15 bases lay between the germline ends. This CDR3 has 16 amino acids. Germline CDR1 and CDR2: ENHRY and SYGVKD. The CDR3, as DNA: TGTGCCATCAGTGAGTCGGGGGTCGAGGATCGAGAGACCCAGTACTTC. Its protein is CAISESGVEDRETQYF.

The chain carries TRBV7-9 and TRBJ2-5; TRBD2 might be the D (6 bases). CDR3 length: 13 residues. The germline V gene encodes CDR1 SEHNR and CDR2 FQNEAQ (reference sequence). V was trimmed by 3 bases and J by 2 bases, leaving 7 bases between them. CDR3 amino acids: CASSFGGQETQYF. CDR3 nucleotides: TGTGCCAGCAGCTTTGGGGGGCAAGAGACCCAGTACTTC.

This rearrangement joins TRBV3-1 (or the pseudogene TRBV3-2) to TRBJ1-6, with a possible D match to TRBD1 (5 bases). The CDR3 sequence is 14 residues long. V was shortened by 2 bases and J by 9 bases, with 11 bases between the two germline ends. Germline V gives CDR1 LGHDT, CDR2 YNNKEL (reference sequence). DNA of the CDR3: TGTGCCAGCAGCCAAAGGGGCGCGGGTTCACCCCTCCACTTT. Amino acid sequence: CASSQRGAGSPLHF.

This chain links TRBV2 with TRBJ1-1, with D unresolved. Trimming took 6 bases from V and 0 from J, leaving 8 bases between them. The CDR3 consists of 13 residues. CDR1 and CDR2 (germline): SNHLY, FYNNEI. CDR3 in amino acids: CASRRIMNTEAFF. The CDR3 DNA reads TGTGCCAGCAGGAGGATAATGAACACTGAAGCTTTCTTT.

The rearrangement links TRBV4-3 to TRBJ2-6; TRBD2 is a possible D gene (6 bases). The CDR3 covers 18 residues. In germline, CDR1 is LGHNA, CDR2 YSLEER. V was shortened by 1 base and J by 0 bases, with 13 bases between the two germline ends. The CDR3, as DNA: TGCGCCAGCAGCCAAGTGGGACTGCCCTCCTCTGGGGCCAACGTCCTGACTTTC. Its protein is CASSQVGLPSSGANVLTF.

This chain joins TRBV12-3 or TRBV12-4 and TRBJ1-2, with no clear D. CDR3 length: 12 amino acids. V was clipped by 5 bases and J by 1 base, with 5 bases between them. CDR3 DNA sequence: TGTGCCAGCAGTGCCCATAACTATGGCTACACCTTC. As protein: CASSAHNYGYTF.

The gene calls are TRBV7-8 and TRBJ2-1; perhaps TRBD2 as D (6 bases). Germline V lookup: CDR1 SGHVS, CDR2 FQNEAQ. The CDR3 totals 17 residues. Deletions cut 2 bases from V and 5 bases from J, with 19 bases between. The CDR3 nucleotides read TGTGCCAGCAGCTTAAGGTCCCTAGCGTCCAGGGACAATGAGCAGTTCTTC. Translating it yields CASSLRSLASRDNEQFF.

This chain uses TRBV28 with TRBJ2-3; 9 nucleotides line up with TRBD2. Trimming cost V 4 bases and J 0 bases; bases outside gene matches: 11. Germline CDR1 MDHEN, CDR2 SYDVKM. The CDR3 sequence is 18 residues long. CDR3 loop: CASSSRLAAASSTDTQYF. The CDR3 DNA is TGTGCCAGCAGTTCGCGACTAGCGGCAGCCTCTAGCACAGATACGCAGTATTTT.